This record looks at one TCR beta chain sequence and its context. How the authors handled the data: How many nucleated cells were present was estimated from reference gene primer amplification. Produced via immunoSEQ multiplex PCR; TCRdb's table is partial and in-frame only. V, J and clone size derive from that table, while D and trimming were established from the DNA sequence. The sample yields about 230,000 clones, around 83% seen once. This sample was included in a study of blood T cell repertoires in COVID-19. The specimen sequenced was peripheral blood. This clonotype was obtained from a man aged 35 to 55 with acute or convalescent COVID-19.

The CDR3 nucleotides are TGTGCCAGCAGCCCGAGGACAGGCCGCTCCTACGAGCAGTACTTC. This gives the protein CASSPRTGRSYEQYF. V is TRBV2 and J is TRBJ2-7; 7 bases align to TRBD1. The J segment lost 0 bases and the V segment lost 6 bases, leaving 8 bases of the junction unmatched. CDR1 is SNHLY and CDR2 is FYNNEI in the germline V gene. This CDR3 spans 15 amino acids.